This T cell receptor (beta chain) was recorded in a study of Graves' ophthalmopathy and Graves' hyperthyroidism. Only a few counts were recorded for this clonotype. The TCR beta CDR3 regions underwent amplification from RNA transcripts. A first-round RT-PCR used HTBI primers, followed by a second-round multiplex PCR. TCRdb reanalysed the multiplex PCR reads using MiXCR and keeps one entry per CDR3 protein. The sample shows almost 750,000 distinct CDR3 sequences, about 44% of them seen only once. Germline CDR1 SNHLY, CDR2 FYNNEI. V shed 10 bases, J shed 9 bases, and the junction held 22 bases outside the gene matches. This CDR3 comprises 16 residues. A roughly 9.3 ml volume of fresh peripheral blood provided the PBMCs.

The sequencing input was peripheral blood. The chain couples TRBV2 to TRBJ2-3, with 7 bases identical to TRBD1. The TCR comes from an adult man with Graves' ophthalmopathy. CDR3 amino acids: CATRPKQGLGEDTQYF. CDR3 DNA: TGTGCCACCCGACCGAAACAGGGGCTCGGAGAAGACACGCAGTATTTT.